This T cell receptor (beta chain) originates from a study of type 1 regulatory T cells (dated by TCRdb to the early 2020s). With regard to the full study: The study characterized an in vitro protocol that generated a Tr1-enriched, alloantigen-specific CD4 T cell product named T-allo10. T-allo10 was under clinical evaluation in patients with hematological malignancies receiving allogeneic hematopoietic stem cell transplantation.

Sequencer: Illumina MiSeq. TCRdb cleaned the public reads at Q25 with fastp, built clones with MiXCR and kept in-frame beta chains. Merged by CDR3 protein, the rows form single entries marked with the most common genes and DNA. The sample includes 20,000 to 25,000 distinct CDR3 sequences, with less than 50% observed a single time. 4% to 6% of the sample comes from the top ten. This clonotype is considered medium-sized (0.01 to 0.1%). It lacks a known antigen. Qualities for individual bases were not recorded, and no much larger clone is one base off. The CDR3 starts with the cysteine, ends with the phenylalanine, and has 15 residues. Only the CDR3 part of the read is kept: 45 bases, read in frame from the first base. Trimming removed 6 bases from V and 4 bases from J, leaving 15 bases between the germline ends. From a lookup of the germline V gene, CDR1 and CDR2 are SGHTA and FQGNSA.

The sequenced sample consisted of cultured T cells, either the whole culture or a sorted T cell fraction (not recorded which). The sequence is built from TRBV7-2 and TRBJ2-2, with the D gene call left open. This receptor was obtained from a human donor in good health. The nucleotide sequence is given as TGTGCCAGCAGTCTAGTGTCTCTTCCCACCGGGGAGCTGTTTTTT. Translated, this is CASSLVSLPTGELFF.